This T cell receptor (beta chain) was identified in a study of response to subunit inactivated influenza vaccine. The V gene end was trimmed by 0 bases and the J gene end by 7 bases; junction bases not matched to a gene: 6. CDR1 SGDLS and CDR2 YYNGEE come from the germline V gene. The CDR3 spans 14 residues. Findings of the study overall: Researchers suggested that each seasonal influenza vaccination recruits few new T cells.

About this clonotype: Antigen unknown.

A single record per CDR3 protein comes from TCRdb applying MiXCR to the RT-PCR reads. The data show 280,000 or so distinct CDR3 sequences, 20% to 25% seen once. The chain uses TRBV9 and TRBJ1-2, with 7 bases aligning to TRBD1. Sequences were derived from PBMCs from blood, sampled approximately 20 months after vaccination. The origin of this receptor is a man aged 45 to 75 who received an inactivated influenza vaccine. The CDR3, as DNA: TGTGCCAGCAGCGTAGAGTTCCAGGGGGGTGGCTACACCTTC. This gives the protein CASSVEFQGGGYTF.